This section outlines one TCR beta chain sequence together with its context. The data were obtained in a study of shared clonotypes between healthy human individuals. The naive CD8 fraction comprised CD45RO-negative cells positively selected for CCR7 and excluded terminally differentiated effector memory CD45RA+ cells. Nashville, Tennessee was home to all donors, who were Caucasian adults. CDR1 is SEHNR and CDR2 is FQNEAQ in the germline V gene (reference sequence). The CDR3 spans 12 residues. V dropped 4 bases and J dropped 14 bases, with 16 bases sitting between them. Sequencing used immunoSEQ multiplex PCR; TCRdb keeps in-frame clones, though not all of them. In the table there are about 650,000 clones, 95% of which are singletons.

The chain uses TRBV7-9 and TRBJ2-3; a possible D gene is TRBD1 (5 bases). This receptor was obtained from a woman between 25 and 40 years old in good health. The sample comprised naive CD8+ T cells sorted from blood. The CDR3 DNA is TGTGCCAGCAGCTCCGACAGACCGGAAATGTATTTT. This gives the protein CASSSDRPEMYF.